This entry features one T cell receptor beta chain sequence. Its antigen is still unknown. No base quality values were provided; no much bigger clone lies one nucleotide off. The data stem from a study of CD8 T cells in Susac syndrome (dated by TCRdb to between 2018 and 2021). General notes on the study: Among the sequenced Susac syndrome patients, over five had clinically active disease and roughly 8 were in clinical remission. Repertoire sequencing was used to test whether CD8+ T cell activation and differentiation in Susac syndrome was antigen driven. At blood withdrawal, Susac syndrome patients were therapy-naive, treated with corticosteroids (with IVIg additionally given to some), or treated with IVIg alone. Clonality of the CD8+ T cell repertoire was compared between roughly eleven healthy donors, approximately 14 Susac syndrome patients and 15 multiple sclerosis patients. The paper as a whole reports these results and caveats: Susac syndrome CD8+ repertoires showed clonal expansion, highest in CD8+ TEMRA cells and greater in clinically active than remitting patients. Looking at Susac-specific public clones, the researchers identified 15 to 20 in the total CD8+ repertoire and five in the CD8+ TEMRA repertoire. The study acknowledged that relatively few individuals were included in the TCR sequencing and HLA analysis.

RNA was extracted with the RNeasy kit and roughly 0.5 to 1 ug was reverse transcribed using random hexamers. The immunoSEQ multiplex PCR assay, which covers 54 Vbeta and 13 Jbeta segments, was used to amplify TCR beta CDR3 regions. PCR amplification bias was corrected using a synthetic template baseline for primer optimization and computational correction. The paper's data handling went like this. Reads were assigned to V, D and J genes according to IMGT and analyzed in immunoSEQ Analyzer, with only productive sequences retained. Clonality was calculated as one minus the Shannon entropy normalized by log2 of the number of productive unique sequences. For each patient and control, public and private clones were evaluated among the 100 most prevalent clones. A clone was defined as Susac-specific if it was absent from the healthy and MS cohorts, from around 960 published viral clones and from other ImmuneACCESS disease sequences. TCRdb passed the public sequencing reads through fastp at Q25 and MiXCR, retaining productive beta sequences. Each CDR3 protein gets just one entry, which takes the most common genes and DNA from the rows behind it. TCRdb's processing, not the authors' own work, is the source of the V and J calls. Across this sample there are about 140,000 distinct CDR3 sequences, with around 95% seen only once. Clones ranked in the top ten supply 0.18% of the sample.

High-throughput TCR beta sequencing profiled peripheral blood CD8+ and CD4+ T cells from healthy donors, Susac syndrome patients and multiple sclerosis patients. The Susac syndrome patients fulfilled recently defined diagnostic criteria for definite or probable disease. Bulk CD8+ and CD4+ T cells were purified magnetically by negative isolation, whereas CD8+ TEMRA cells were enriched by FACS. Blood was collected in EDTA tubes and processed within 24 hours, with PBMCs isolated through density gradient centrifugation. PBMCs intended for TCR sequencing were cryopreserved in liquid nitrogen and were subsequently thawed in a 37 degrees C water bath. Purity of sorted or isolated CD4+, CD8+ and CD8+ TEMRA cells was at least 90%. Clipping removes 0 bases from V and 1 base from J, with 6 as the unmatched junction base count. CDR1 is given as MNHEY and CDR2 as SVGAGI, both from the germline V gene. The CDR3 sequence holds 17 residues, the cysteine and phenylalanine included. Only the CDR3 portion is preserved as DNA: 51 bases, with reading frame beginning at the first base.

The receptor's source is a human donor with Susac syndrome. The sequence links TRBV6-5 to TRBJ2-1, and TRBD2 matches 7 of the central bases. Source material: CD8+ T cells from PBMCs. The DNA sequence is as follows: TGTGCCAGCAGTTACTCCGAACTAGCGTGGTCCTACAATGAGCAGTTCTTC. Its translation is CASSYSELAWSYNEQFF.